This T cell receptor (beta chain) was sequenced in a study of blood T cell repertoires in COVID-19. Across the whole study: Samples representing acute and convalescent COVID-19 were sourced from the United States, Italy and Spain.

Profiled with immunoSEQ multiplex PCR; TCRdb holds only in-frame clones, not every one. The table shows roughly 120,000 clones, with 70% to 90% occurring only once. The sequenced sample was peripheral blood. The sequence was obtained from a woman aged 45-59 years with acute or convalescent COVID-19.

This CDR3 reads CASSQGAGYSGNTIYF. DNA for the CDR3: TGTGCCAGCAGCCAAGGGGCAGGGTACTCTGGAAACACCATATATTTT. This chain links TRBV3-1 (or the pseudogene TRBV3-2) with TRBJ1-3, with D maybe TRBD1 (5 bases). The germline CDR1 and CDR2 sequences are LGHDT and YNNKEL (reference sequence). V was trimmed by 1 base and J by 0 bases, leaving 10 bases between them. The CDR3 contains 16 residues.